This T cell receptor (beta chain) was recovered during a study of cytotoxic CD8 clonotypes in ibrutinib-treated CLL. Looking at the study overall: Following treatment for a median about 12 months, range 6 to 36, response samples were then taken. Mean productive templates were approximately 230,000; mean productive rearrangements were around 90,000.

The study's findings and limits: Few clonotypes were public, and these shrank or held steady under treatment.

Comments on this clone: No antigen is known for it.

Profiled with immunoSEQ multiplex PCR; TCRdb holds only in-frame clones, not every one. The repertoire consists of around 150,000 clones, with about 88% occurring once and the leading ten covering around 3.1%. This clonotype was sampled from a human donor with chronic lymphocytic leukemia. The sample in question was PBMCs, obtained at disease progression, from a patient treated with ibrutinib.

Here the CDR3 DNA reads TGTGCCAGAAAAAATAGCGGCTACAATGAGCAGTTCTTC. Translation gives CARKNSGYNEQFF. The V gene is TRBV5-3, the J gene TRBJ2-1; tentatively, D is TRBD2 (6 bases). Being an ORF, TRBV5-3 has a function that is uncertain. This CDR3 has 13 amino acids. V gave up 6 bases and J gave up 3 bases, with 10 bases separating them.